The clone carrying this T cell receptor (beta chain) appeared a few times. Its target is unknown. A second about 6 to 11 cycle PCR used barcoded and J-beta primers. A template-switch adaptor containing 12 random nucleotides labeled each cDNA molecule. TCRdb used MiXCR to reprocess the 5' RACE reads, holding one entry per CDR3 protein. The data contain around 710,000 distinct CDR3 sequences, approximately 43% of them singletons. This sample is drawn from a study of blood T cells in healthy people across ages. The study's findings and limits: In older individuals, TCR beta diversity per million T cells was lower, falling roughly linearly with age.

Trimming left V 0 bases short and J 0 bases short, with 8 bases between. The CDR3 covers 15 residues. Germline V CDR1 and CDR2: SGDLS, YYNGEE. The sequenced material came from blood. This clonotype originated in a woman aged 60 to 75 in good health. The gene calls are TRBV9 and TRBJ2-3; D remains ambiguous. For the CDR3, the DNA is TGTGCCAGCAGCGTAGGGGCGCGGAGCACAGATACGCAGTATTTT. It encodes CASSVGARSTDTQYF.